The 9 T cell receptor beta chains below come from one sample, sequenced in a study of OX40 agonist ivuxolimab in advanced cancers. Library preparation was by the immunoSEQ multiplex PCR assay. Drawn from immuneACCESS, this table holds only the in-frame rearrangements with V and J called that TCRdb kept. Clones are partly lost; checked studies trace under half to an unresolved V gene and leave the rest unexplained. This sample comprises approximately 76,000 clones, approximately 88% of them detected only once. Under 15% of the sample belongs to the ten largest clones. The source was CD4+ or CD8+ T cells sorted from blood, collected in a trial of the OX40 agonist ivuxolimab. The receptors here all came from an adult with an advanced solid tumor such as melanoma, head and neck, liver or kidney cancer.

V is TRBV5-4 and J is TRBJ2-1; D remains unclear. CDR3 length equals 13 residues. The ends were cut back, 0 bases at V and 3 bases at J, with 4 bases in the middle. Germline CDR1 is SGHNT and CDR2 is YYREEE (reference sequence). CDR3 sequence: CASSLGGYNEQFF. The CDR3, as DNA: TGTGCCAGCAGCTTGGGGGGCTACAATGAGCAGTTCTTC. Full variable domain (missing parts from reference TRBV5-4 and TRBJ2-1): ETGVTQSPTHLIKTRGQQVTLRCSSQSGHNTVSWYQQALGQGPQFIFQYYREEENGRGNFPPRFSGLQFPNYSSELNVNALELDDSALYLCASSLGGYNEQFFGPGTRLTVL.

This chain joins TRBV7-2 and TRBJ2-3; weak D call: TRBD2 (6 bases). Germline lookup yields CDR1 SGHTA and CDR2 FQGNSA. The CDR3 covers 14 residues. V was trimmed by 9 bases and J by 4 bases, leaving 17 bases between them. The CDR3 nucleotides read TGTGCCAGTCAAATGGCGGGATGGGCAGATACGCAGTATTTT. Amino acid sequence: CASQMAGWADTQYF. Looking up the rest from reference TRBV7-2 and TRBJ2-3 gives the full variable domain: GAGVSQSPSNKVTEKGKDVELRCDPISGHTALYWYRQSLGQGLEFLIYFQGNSAPDKSGLPSDRFSAERTGGSVSTLTIQRTQQEDSAVYLCASQMAGWADTQYFGPGTRLTVL.

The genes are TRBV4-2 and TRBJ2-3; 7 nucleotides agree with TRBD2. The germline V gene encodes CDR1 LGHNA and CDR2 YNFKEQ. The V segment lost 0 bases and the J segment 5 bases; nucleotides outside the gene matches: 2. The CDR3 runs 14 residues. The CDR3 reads CASSQEAGEDTQYF. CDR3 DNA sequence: TGTGCCAGCAGCCAAGAGGCGGGGGAAGATACGCAGTATTTT.

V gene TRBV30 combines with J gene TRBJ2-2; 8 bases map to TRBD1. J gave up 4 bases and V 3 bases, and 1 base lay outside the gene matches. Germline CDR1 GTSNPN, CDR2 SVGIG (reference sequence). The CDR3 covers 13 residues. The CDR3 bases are TGTGCCTGGAGCGGACAGGGCACCGGGGAGCTGTTTTTT. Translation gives CAWSGQGTGELFF.

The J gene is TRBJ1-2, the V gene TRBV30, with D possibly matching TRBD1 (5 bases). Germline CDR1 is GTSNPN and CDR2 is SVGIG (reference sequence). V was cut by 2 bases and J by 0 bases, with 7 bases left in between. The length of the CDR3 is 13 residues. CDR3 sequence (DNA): TGTGCCTGGAGTCCAGGGTCTAACTATGGCTACACCTTC. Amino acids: CAWSPGSNYGYTF.

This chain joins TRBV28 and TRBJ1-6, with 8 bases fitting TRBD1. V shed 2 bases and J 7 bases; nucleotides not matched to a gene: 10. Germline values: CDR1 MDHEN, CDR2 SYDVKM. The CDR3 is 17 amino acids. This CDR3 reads CASSLAGTGLLNSPLHF. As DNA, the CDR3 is TGTGCCAGCAGTTTAGCCGGGACAGGACTTTTGAATTCACCCCTCCACTTT. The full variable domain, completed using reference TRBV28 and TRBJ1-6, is DVKVTQSSRYLVKRTGEKVFLECVQDMDHENMFWYRQDPGLGLRLIYFSYDVKMKEKGDIPEGYSVSREKKERFSLILESASTNQTSMYLCASSLAGTGLLNSPLHFGNGTRLTVT.

The CDR3 nucleotides are TGTGCCAGCAGCTTCAAGATCGATGAGCAGTTCTTC. As protein: CASSFKIDEQFF. This chain uses TRBV7-9 with TRBJ2-1; D remains ambiguous. CDR1 and CDR2 (germline): SEHNR, FQNEAQ (reference sequence). The ends were cut back, 3 bases at V and 8 bases at J, with 8 bases in the middle. There are 12 residues in the CDR3.

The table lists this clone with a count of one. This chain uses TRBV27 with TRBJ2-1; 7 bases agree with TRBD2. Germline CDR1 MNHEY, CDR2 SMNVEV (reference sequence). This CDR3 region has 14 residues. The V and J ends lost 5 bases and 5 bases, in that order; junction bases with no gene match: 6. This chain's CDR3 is CASSPTSTNNEQFF. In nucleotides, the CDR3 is TGTGCCAGCAGTCCGACTAGCACAAACAATGAGCAGTTCTTC.

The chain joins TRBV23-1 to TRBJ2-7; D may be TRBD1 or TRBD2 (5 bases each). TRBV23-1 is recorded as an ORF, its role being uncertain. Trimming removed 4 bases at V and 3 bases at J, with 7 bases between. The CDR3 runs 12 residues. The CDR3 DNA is TGCGCCAGCAGTCGAGGGGACTACGAGCAGTACTTC. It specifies CASSRGDYEQYF.